Listed here are 26 T cell receptor beta chains from one sample, sequenced in a study of blood T cell repertoires in COVID-19. Measured with immunoSEQ multiplex PCR; TCRdb has only the in-frame clones, and not every one. Here the sample spans more than 100,000 clones, 79% being singletons. Source material: peripheral blood. These receptors came from a woman of 80 years or more with acute or convalescent COVID-19.

In DNA, the CDR3 is TGTGCCAGCAGCTTAGAGGGCAGGGCCACAGATACGCAGTATTTT. Amino acid sequence: CASSLEGRATDTQYF. The chain combines TRBV11-3 with TRBJ2-3; D might be TRBD1 (5 bases). The CDR3 spans 15 residues. The germline CDR1 and CDR2 sequences are SGHNT and YENEEA. The germline V and J ends were trimmed by 0 bases and 2 bases, with 9 bases remaining between them.

This clone has just one count. This rearrangement joins TRBV5-6 to TRBJ2-5; 9 bases are a match to TRBD1. V shed 4 bases, J shed 4 bases, and the junction held 8 bases outside the gene matches. This CDR3 has 15 amino acids. The germline V gene has CDR1 SGHDT and CDR2 YYEEEE. CDR3 in DNA: TGTGCCAGCAGCCAACTTCTGACAGGGGGAGAGACCCAGTACTTC. Encoded protein: CASSQLLTGGETQYF. Based on the CDR3 plus reference TRBV5-6 and TRBJ2-5, the full variable domain is DAGVTQSPTHLIKTRGQQVTLRCSPKSGHDTVSWYQQALGQGPQFIFQYYEEEERQRGNFPDRFSGHQFPNYSSELNVNALLLGDSALYLCASSQLLTGGETQYFGPGTRLLVL.

The chain is built from TRBV27 and TRBJ1-2, with TRBD1 as a possible D gene (6 bases). Germline V gives CDR1 MNHEY, CDR2 SMNVEV (reference sequence). V was pared by 2 bases and J by 6 bases, with 16 bases between. This CDR3 is 15 amino acids long. CDR3 in amino acids: CASSLQGRNDHGYTF. CDR3 nucleotide sequence: TGTGCCAGCAGTTTACAGGGGCGGAATGACCATGGCTACACCTTC.

This clone turned up a few times. The gene calls are TRBV10-3 and TRBJ2-5; D remains unclear. The CDR3 runs 12 residues. Germline CDR1 reads ENHRY; CDR2 reads SYGVKD. Trimming stripped 10 bases from V and 2 bases from J, with 11 bases between. The CDR3 protein is CATSGIQETQYF. CDR3 DNA: TGTGCCACTTCAGGAATTCAAGAGACCCAGTACTTC.

The chain links TRBV2 to TRBJ1-6; tentative D call: TRBD1 (6 bases). The CDR3 runs 14 residues. Germline CDR1 SNHLY, CDR2 FYNNEI. V gave up 6 bases and J gave up 6 bases, with 12 bases separating them. CDR3 region: CASRLGQSNSPLHF. The CDR3 nucleotides read TGTGCCAGCAGATTAGGACAGAGTAATTCACCCCTCCACTTT.

The chain uses TRBV5-1 and TRBJ1-3; perhaps TRBD1 as D (6 bases). V dropped 0 bases and J dropped 0 bases, with 13 bases sitting between them. Germline V CDR1 and CDR2: SGHRS, YFSETQ. This CDR3 is built from 17 residues. CDR3 in amino acids: CASSLGVGGDSGNTIYF. CDR3 coding DNA: TGCGCCAGCAGCTTGGGAGTAGGGGGTGACTCTGGAAACACCATATATTTT.

The V call is TRBV2, the J call TRBJ2-7; 13 bases are a match to TRBD2. The CDR3 sequence is 16 residues long. Germline trimming cut 1 base from V and 7 bases from J; bases unmatched to any gene: 7. CDR1 and CDR2 from the germline V gene are SNHLY and FYNNEI. Here the CDR3 reads CASSEELAGGRGEQYF. CDR3 DNA sequence: TGTGCCAGCAGTGAAGAACTAGCGGGGGGGCGTGGGGAGCAGTACTTC.

This rearrangement joins TRBV6-1 to TRBJ2-7; D is possibly TRBD1 (6 bases). This CDR3 is built from 17 residues. V shed 2 bases and J shed 1 base, with 18 bases lying between them. From germline, CDR1 is MNHNS and CDR2 SASEGT. This chain's CDR3 is CASSEFTPQGLSYEQYF. The CDR3 nucleotides are TGTGCCAGCAGTGAATTCACCCCACAGGGCCTATCCTACGAGCAGTACTTC.

This chain connects TRBV6-5 to TRBJ1-4; D is perhaps TRBD1 (6 bases). The germline V gene encodes CDR1 MNHEY and CDR2 SVGAGI. V was cut by 6 bases and J by 7 bases, with 18 bases left in between. The CDR3 consists of 15 residues. The CDR3 DNA is TGTGCCAGCAGGACGACAGGCCCTGGCCGTGAAAAACTGTTTTTT. Residues: CASRTTGPGREKLFF.

This chain joins TRBV28 and TRBJ2-6; D gene unclear. Germline CDR1 MDHEN, CDR2 SYDVKM. There are 15 residues in the CDR3. V was pared by 4 bases and J by 0 bases, with 7 bases between. The CDR3 DNA reads TGTGCCAGCAGTTCTTTTCTCTCTGGGGCCAACGTCCTGACTTTC. It encodes CASSSFLSGANVLTF.

The chain is built from TRBV4-2 and TRBJ1-2; 7 nucleotides agree with TRBD1. Per the germline V gene, CDR1 is LGHNA and CDR2 is YNFKEQ. The CDR3 is made up of 13 amino acids. V lost 4 bases to trimming and J lost 5 bases; unmatched junction nucleotides: 4. The CDR3 bases are TGTGCCAGCAGCCGGGGACAGATATATGGCTACACCTTC. It codes for CASSRGQIYGYTF.

The table lists this clone with a few counts. The rearrangement joins TRBV2 to TRBJ2-7; possible D gene TRBD1, 6 bases. Germline V gene data show CDR1 as SNHLY and CDR2 as FYNNEI. The ends were cut back, 6 bases at V and 7 bases at J, with 16 bases in the middle. This CDR3 comprises 13 residues. The CDR3 region has the DNA TGTGCCAGCAGAAGGGACATGGTTGAGGAGCAGTACTTC. As protein: CASRRDMVEEQYF. Variable domain in full (rest from reference TRBV2 and TRBJ2-7): EPEVTQTPSHQVTQMGQEVILRCVPISNHLYFYWYRQILGQKVEFLVSFYNNEISEKSEIFDDQFSVERPDGSNFTLKIRSTKLEDSAMYFCASRRDMVEEQYFGPGTRLTVT.

This clone was seen only a few times. This chain uses TRBV5-4 with TRBJ1-4, with a possible D match to TRBD1 (5 bases). The CDR3 covers 14 residues. V lost 4 bases, J lost 5 bases, and 12 bases lay in between. Germline V gene data show CDR1 as SGHNT and CDR2 as YYREEE (reference sequence). For the CDR3, the DNA is TGTGCCAGCAGCGCGGGACCTCTCAATGAAAAACTGTTTTTT. Residues: CASSAGPLNEKLFF.

The gene calls are TRBV3-1 (or the pseudogene TRBV3-2) and TRBJ1-2; 7 bases map to TRBD1. The J segment lost 8 bases and the V segment lost 4 bases, leaving 7 bases of the junction unmatched. The V gene's germline CDR1 is LGHDT and CDR2 YNNKEL (reference sequence). The length of the CDR3 is 13 residues. The CDR3 here is CASSPTGPSGYTF. CDR3 coding DNA: TGTGCCAGCAGCCCGACAGGGCCCAGCGGCTACACCTTC.

The chain joins TRBV3-1 (or the pseudogene TRBV3-2) to TRBJ2-1, with D tentatively TRBD1 (5 bases). Germline V CDR1 and CDR2: LGHDT, YNNKEL (reference sequence). The V gene lost 6 bases and the J gene lost 4 bases, with 16 bases spanning the gap. CDR3 length: 15 residues. The CDR3 reads CASSLSPGIYNEQFF. In DNA, the CDR3 is TGTGCCAGCAGTCTCTCCCCAGGGATTTACAATGAGCAGTTCTTC.

Only one count was recorded for this clone. V is TRBV4-1 and J is TRBJ1-2, with TRBD1 matching 7 bases. The CDR3 contains 16 residues. Germline trimming cut 3 bases from V and 4 bases from J; bases unmatched to any gene: 11. Germline V lookup: CDR1 MGHRA, CDR2 YSYEKL. For the CDR3, the DNA is TGCGCCAGCAGCCACGAGGACAGGAGCCCATCCTATGGCTACACCTTC. This codes for CASSHEDRSPSYGYTF.

V is TRBV11-2 and J is TRBJ1-2, with a possible D match to TRBD1 (5 bases). Germline values: CDR1 SGHAT, CDR2 FQNNGV. Trimming left V 0 bases short and J 1 base short, with 9 bases between. This CDR3 has 15 residues. The CDR3 region has the DNA TGTGCCAGCAGCTTAGAGCCAGGGTATAACTATGGCTACACCTTC. Translation gives CASSLEPGYNYGYTF.

This chain uses TRBV6-2 or TRBV6-3 with TRBJ2-7, with D unclear. Germline V lookup: CDR1 MNHEY, CDR2 SVGEGT. V lost 2 bases to trimming and J lost 3 bases, with 14 bases between them. The CDR3 loop spans 15 amino acids. The CDR3 DNA reads as TGTGCCAGCAGTTACCGGGTCAACCTATTCTACGAGCAGTACTTC. This codes for CASSYRVNLFYEQYF.

The V and J genes are TRBV5-6 and TRBJ1-2; 12 bases fit TRBD1. The CDR3 length is 17 residues. After removal of 4 bases from V and 4 bases from J, the junction contained 11 bases not matched to a gene. The germline CDR1 and CDR2 sequences are SGHDT and YYEEEE. The DNA of the CDR3 is TGTGCCAGCAGCCCCGGGACAGGGGGCATGTCGGGCTATGGCTACACCTTC. It specifies CASSPGTGGMSGYGYTF.

The chain is built from TRBV7-8 and TRBJ2-7, with 8 bases that match TRBD2. Germline V CDR1 and CDR2: SGHVS, FQNEAQ. There are 15 residues in the CDR3. Unmatched junction bases numbered 5, after V lost 1 base and J lost 3 bases. The CDR3 DNA follows: TGTGCCAGCAGCTTAGGAGCGGGAGACTACTACGAGCAGTACTTC. Its translation is CASSLGAGDYYEQYF.

The chain couples TRBV5-5 to TRBJ2-2; 7 nucleotides line up with TRBD2. CDR1 is SGHKS and CDR2 is YYEKEE in the germline V gene (reference sequence). CDR3 length equals 16 residues. The ends lost 0 bases at V and 9 bases at J; junction bases unmatched: 11. CDR3 nucleotide sequence: TGTGCCAGCAGCTTGGTAGTGGGAGGGCCACGCCGGGAGCTGTTTTTT. It specifies CASSLVVGGPRRELFF.

The J gene is TRBJ2-7, the V gene TRBV11-3, with 7 bases matching TRBD1. With 5 bases clipped from V and 7 bases from J, the junction kept 5 bases outside the gene matches. The germline V gene has CDR1 SGHNT and CDR2 YENEEA. The CDR3 is 12 residues long. The CDR3 bases are TGTGCCAGCAGCGACAGGGTGGGGGAGCAGTACTTC. Its protein product is CASSDRVGEQYF.

V and J are TRBV19 and TRBJ1-5, with TRBD1 identical over 7 bases. CDR3 length: 16 residues. The V segment lost 3 bases and the J segment 5 bases; nucleotides outside the gene matches: 10. Germline V CDR1 and CDR2: LNHDA, SQIVND (reference sequence). The CDR3 protein is CASSIFPRQGDQPQHF. The CDR3 DNA sequence: TGTGCCAGTAGTATTTTCCCTCGACAGGGCGATCAGCCCCAGCATTTT.

V usage is TRBV29-1 and J usage is TRBJ2-5; 7 nucleotides line up with TRBD1. The germline gives CDR1 SQVTM, CDR2 ANQGSEA. The CDR3 sequence is 13 residues long. Losses at the gene ends were 7 bases for V and 2 bases for J; bases not matched to a gene: 7. The CDR3 coding sequence is TGCAGCGGGCGGACAGGTCAGCAAGAGACCCAGTACTTC. This translates into CSGRTGQQETQYF.

This clone was picked up a small number of times. The genes are TRBV18 and TRBJ2-3, with TRBD1 identical over 10 bases. Per the germline V gene, CDR1 is KGHSH and CDR2 is LQKENI. V trimming: 6 bases; J trimming: 7 bases; junction bases outside the gene matches: 10. There are 15 residues in the CDR3. Here the CDR3 reads CASSPGQGVFNTQYF. CDR3 nucleotides: TGTGCCAGCTCTCCTGGACAGGGGGTATTCAATACGCAGTATTTT.

As regards this clone: An end of the junction differs from the germline gene, which may be a read error. CDR3 loop: CASSIRIFTDTQYF. The CDR3 DNA reads as TGTGCCAGTAGTATTCGTATTTTCACAGATACACAGTATTTT. This rearrangement joins TRBV19 to TRBJ2-3; D is unclear. The CDR3 has 14 amino acids. Per the germline V gene, CDR1 is LNHDA and CDR2 is SQIVND (reference sequence).